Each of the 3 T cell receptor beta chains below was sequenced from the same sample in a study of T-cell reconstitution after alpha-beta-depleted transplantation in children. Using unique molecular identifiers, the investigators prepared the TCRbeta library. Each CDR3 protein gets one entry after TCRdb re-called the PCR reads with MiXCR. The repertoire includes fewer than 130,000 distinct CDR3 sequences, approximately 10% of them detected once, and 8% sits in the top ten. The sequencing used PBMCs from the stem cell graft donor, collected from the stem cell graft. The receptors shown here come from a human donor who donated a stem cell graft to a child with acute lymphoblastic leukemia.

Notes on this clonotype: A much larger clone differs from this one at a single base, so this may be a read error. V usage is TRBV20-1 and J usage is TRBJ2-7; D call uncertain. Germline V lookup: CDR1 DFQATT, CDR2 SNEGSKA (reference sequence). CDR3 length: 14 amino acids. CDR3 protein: CCARRAAGSYEQYF. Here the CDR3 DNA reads TGCTGTGCCCGCCGGGCAGCAGGCTCCTACGAGCAGTACTTC.

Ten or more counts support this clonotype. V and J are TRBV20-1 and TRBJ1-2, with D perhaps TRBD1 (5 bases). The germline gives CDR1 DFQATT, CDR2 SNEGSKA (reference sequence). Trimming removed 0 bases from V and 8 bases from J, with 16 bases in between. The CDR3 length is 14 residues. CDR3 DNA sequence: TGCAGTGCTAGAGAAGGAAGAGGACGGGACGGCTACACCTTC. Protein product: CSAREGRGRDGYTF.

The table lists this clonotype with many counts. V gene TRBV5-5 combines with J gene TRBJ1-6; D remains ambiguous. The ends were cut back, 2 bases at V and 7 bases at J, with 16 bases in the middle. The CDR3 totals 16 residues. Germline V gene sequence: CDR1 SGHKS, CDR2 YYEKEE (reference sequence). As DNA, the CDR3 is TGTGCCAGCAGCTTAGCGTCCGGGCCCCGAAATTCACCCCTCCACTTT. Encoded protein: CASSLASGPRNSPLHF.